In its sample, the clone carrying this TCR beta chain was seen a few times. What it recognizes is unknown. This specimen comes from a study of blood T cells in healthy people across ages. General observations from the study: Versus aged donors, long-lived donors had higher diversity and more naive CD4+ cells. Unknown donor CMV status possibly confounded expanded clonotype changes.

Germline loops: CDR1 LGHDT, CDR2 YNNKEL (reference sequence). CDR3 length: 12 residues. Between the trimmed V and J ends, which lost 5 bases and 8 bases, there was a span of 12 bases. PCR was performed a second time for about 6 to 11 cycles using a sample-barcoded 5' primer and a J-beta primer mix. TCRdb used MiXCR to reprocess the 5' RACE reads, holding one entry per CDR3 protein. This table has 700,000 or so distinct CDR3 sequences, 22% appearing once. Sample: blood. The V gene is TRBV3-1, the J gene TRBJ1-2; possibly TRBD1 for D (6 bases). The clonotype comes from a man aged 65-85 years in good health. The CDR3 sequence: CASSNRVRGYTF. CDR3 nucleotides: TGTGCCAGCAGCAACAGGGTTCGGGGCTACACCTTC.